This T cell receptor (beta chain) derives from a study of blood T cells in healthy people across ages. A J-beta primer mix and a sample-barcoded 5' primer were used in a second PCR of about 7 to 12 cycles. Every sample returned 2.5 million or more CDR3-containing paired-end reads. TCRdb used MiXCR to reprocess the 5' RACE reads, holding one entry per CDR3 protein. The sample holds approximately 690,000 distinct CDR3 sequences, around 43% seen once. In the case of this clonotype: Antigen unknown.

Study-level points and caveats: The long-lived group displayed more naive CD4+ cells, plus higher diversity, than the aged donors did.

This CDR3 is 15 amino acids long. The germline CDR1 and CDR2 sequences are LGHNA and YSLEER. V trimming: 2 bases; J trimming: 0 bases; junction bases outside the gene matches: 3. The donors, aged roughly 6 to 95, were healthy Caucasians from Russia. Extractions gave at least 5.5 micrograms of total RNA per sample. The TCR was taken from an elderly man in good health. The rearrangement joins TRBV4-3 to TRBJ2-7, with 8 bases aligning to TRBD2. The sequencing input was blood. CDR3 coding DNA: TGCGCCAGCAGCCAAAACAGCGGGAGCTCCTACGAGCAGTACTTC. Its translation is CASSQNSGSSYEQYF.